What follows is one T cell receptor (beta chain) and its context. The antigen is not known. These data originate in a study of CD8 T cells in ankylosing spondylitis. Whole-study findings and limits: Characteristic, it appeared, of ankylosing spondylitis blood was a TCR beta motif of fewer than 10 highly homologous variants. In peripheral blood, disease-linked CD8+ clones occurred at relatively low frequencies. Enrichment of disease-linked clones was reportedly significant in matched ankylosing spondylitis synovial fluid. Certain motif variants had earlier appeared in reactive arthritis synovial fluid and blood.

Using its own MiXCR run on the 5' RACE reads, TCRdb lists one record per CDR3 protein. Of 300,000 to 350,000 distinct CDR3 sequences in the sample, about a fifth are singletons; the top ten hold about 3.5%. The CDR3 has 13 amino acids. Germline V gene lookup returns CDR1 SNHLY and CDR2 FYNNEI. The V gene lost 7 bases and the J gene lost 2 bases, with 11 bases spanning the gap. The chain has TRBV2 and TRBJ1-1; D unclear. The sample consisted of blood, either unsorted or a sorted T cell fraction (not recorded which). The sequence came from a female donor with ankylosing spondylitis or in good health (not recorded which). The CDR3 DNA follows: TGTGCCAGCACCAGGTACAGTAACACTGAAGCTTTCTTT. It specifies CASTRYSNTEAFF.